Here is one T cell receptor (beta chain) with its context. No antigen is known for it. Base-call qualities are not available, and no considerably larger clone is one nucleotide away. Mismatch repair deficiency was established in every enrolled patient by polymerase chain reaction or immunohistochemistry. TCR sequencing was carried out for three patients who responded to pembrolizumab therapy. In the phase II trial, pembrolizumab PD-1 blockade was tested prospectively in advanced mismatch repair-deficient cancers, no matter which tissue of origin the cancers came from. Peripheral blood T cell samples were gathered serially, both before PD-1 blockade started and at multiple time points afterward. The timing of each blood sample was reported as weeks after the first dose of pembrolizumab. The data were obtained in a study of PD-1 blockade in mismatch repair-deficient tumors (dated by TCRdb to 2015 to 2018). For context, the study as a whole: The trial enrolled some 82 consecutive patients with about twelve mismatch repair-deficient cancer types between 2013 and September 2016, all previously treated and progressing. Tumor-associated T cell clones in the peripheral blood of patients responding to PD-1 blockade were tracked using deep sequencing of TCR CDR3 regions. Results the study describes overall, beyond this receptor: Tumor-resident clones, often undetectable in blood before treatment, expanded rapidly after pembrolizumab and then contracted, generally before radiologic responses.

Libraries were built with the immunoSEQ multiplex PCR assay. Imported from immuneACCESS, the table was reduced by TCRdb to in-frame sequences with V and J called. These copies leave out some clones; in studies compared against another copy, an unresolved V gene accounts for under half, and the cause of the remainder is not known. For this sample the table gives 77,000 or so clones, of which roughly 80% were detected only once. The top ten clones comprise roughly 6% of the sample. The TCR sequence derives from an adult with mismatch repair-deficient cancer. The sequencing here drew on peripheral blood, taken 44 weeks after starting pembrolizumab.

The CDR3 region has the sequence CASSLGVFTEAFF. The DNA sequence is as follows: TGTGCCAGCAGCTTAGGGGTTTTCACTGAAGCTTTCTTT. The sequence is built from TRBV11-2 and TRBJ1-1; the D gene is not confidently resolved. CDR1 and CDR2, looked up from the germline V gene, are SGHAT and FQNNGV. The CDR3, from cysteine to phenylalanine, totals 13 residues. Only the CDR3 DNA is retained, 39 bases long and in frame from the first base. The trim is 1 base for V and 4 bases for J, with a gap of 7 bases between the germline ends.